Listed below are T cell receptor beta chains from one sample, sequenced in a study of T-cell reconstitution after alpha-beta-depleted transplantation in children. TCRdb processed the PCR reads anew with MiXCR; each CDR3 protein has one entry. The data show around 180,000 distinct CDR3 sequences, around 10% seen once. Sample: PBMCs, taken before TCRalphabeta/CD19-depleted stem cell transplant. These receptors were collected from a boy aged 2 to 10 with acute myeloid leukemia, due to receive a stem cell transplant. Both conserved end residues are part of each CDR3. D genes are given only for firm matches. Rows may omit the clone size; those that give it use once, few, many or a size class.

CDR3nt: TGTGCCAGCAGTTCGGGACTAGCGGGAGCGGAGACCCAGTACTTC; CDR3aa: CASSSGLAGAETQYF; j_gene: TRBJ2-5; abundance: many; d_gene: TRBD2; v_gene: TRBV28
CDR3nt: TGCAGTGCTCATCAGATGGCTAGCGGGATAATCTACGAGCAGTACTTC; CDR3aa: CSAHQMASGIIYEQYF; j_gene: TRBJ2-7; abundance: many; d_gene: TRBD2; v_gene: TRBV20-1
CDR3nt: TGTGCCAGCAGCCCCACCCTGCAGGCATATCAGCCCCAGCATTTT; CDR3aa: CASSPTLQAYQPQHF; j_gene: TRBJ1-5; abundance: many; d_gene: -; v_gene: TRBV6-1
CDR3nt: TGTGCCAGCTTAGTAAACAGTAACTATGGCTACACCTTC; CDR3aa: CASLVNSNYGYTF; j_gene: TRBJ1-2; abundance: many; d_gene: -; v_gene: TRBV7-2
CDR3nt: TGCAGTGCTTCCCGGGACAGGGAGGGGGCCACTGAAGCTTTCTTT; CDR3aa: CSASRDREGATEAFF; j_gene: TRBJ1-1; abundance: many; d_gene: TRBD1; v_gene: TRBV20-1
CDR3nt: TGCAGTGCTAGTCATAGTGCCGCCACCTACGAGCAGTACTTC; CDR3aa: CSASHSAATYEQYF; j_gene: TRBJ2-7; abundance: many; d_gene: -; v_gene: TRBV20-1
CDR3nt: TGCGCCAGCAGCTTCCCACAGGGTGGCCTTTACAATGAGCAGTTCTTC; CDR3aa: CASSFPQGGLYNEQFF; j_gene: TRBJ2-1; abundance: many; d_gene: -; v_gene: TRBV5-1
CDR3nt: TGCAGCGTTGAACTAGCGGGGGCGAACACCGGGGAGCTGTTTTTT; CDR3aa: CSVELAGANTGELFF; j_gene: TRBJ2-2; abundance: many; d_gene: TRBD2; v_gene: TRBV29-1
CDR3nt: TGCGCCAGCAGCTTGGTGTCAGGGGGCAATCAGCCCCAGCATTTT; CDR3aa: CASSLVSGGNQPQHF; j_gene: TRBJ1-5; abundance: many; d_gene: -; v_gene: TRBV5-1
CDR3nt: TGTGCCAGCAGCTTCGGACTTTTCACAGATACGCAGTATTTT; CDR3aa: CASSFGLFTDTQYF; j_gene: TRBJ2-3; abundance: many; d_gene: -; v_gene: TRBV5-5
CDR3nt: TGTGCCAGCAGCTTAGAGGGACACGGACAGGTCTTGAGCGGCTACACCTTC; CDR3aa: CASSLEGHGQVLSGYTF; j_gene: TRBJ1-2; abundance: -; d_gene: TRBD1; v_gene: TRBV7-9
CDR3nt: TGTGCCAGCAGCGTAATGGGAATTGAGACCCAGTACTTC; CDR3aa: CASSVMGIETQYF; j_gene: TRBJ2-5; abundance: many; d_gene: -; v_gene: TRBV7-9
CDR3nt: TGTGCCAGCAGTCTTAGCGGGGGGCTTCACGGGGAGCTGTTTTTT; CDR3aa: CASSLSGGLHGELFF; j_gene: TRBJ2-2; abundance: many; d_gene: TRBD2; v_gene: TRBV27
CDR3nt: TGCGCCAGCAGCACTCGGACTGGGCAGCCCCAGCATTTT; CDR3aa: CASSTRTGQPQHF; j_gene: TRBJ1-5; abundance: many; d_gene: -; v_gene: TRBV5-1
CDR3nt: TGTGCCAGCTGCAGCCGTTTGGTTAGGGATGCCTCCTCTGGAAACACCATATATTTT; CDR3aa: CASCSRLVRDASSGNTIYF; j_gene: TRBJ1-3; abundance: -; d_gene: -; v_gene: TRBV2
CDR3nt: TGCGCCAGCAGCCAAGTTGGCAGGGGCGAGCAGTACTTC; CDR3aa: CASSQVGRGEQYF; j_gene: TRBJ2-7; abundance: many; d_gene: -; v_gene: TRBV4-1
CDR3nt: TGCGCCAGCAGCTCGACAGGGCGACAAGAGACCCAGTACTTC; CDR3aa: CASSSTGRQETQYF; j_gene: TRBJ2-5; abundance: many; d_gene: TRBD1; v_gene: TRBV5-1
CDR3nt: TGTGCCAGCAGTGATTTTTGGGGGTTGGGGACCCAGTACTTC; CDR3aa: CASSDFWGLGTQYF; j_gene: TRBJ2-5; abundance: -; d_gene: -; v_gene: TRBV25-1
CDR3nt: TGCAGTGCTAGAGGGACAGGGGAGGCCTATGAGCAGTTCTTC; CDR3aa: CSARGTGEAYEQFF; j_gene: TRBJ2-1; abundance: many; d_gene: TRBD1; v_gene: TRBV20-1
CDR3nt: TGTGCCAGCTCCCCCGGGGGGGCAATGGAACTGTTTTTT; CDR3aa: CASSPGGAMELFF; j_gene: TRBJ1-4; abundance: -; d_gene: -; v_gene: TRBV18
CDR3nt: TGTGCCAGCACCTCCAACCAGGGTATCACTGAAGCTTTCTTT; CDR3aa: CASTSNQGITEAFF; j_gene: TRBJ1-1; abundance: many; d_gene: -; v_gene: TRBV12-3/TRBV12-4
CDR3nt: TGTGCCAGCAGTTATTATCAAGGTTCCACCGGGGAGCTGTTTTTT; CDR3aa: CASSYYQGSTGELFF; j_gene: TRBJ2-2; abundance: many; d_gene: -; v_gene: TRBV12-3/TRBV12-4
CDR3nt: TGTGCCAGCAGCCCCCTCCCGCTTGGGAACACCGGGGAGCTGTTTTTT; CDR3aa: CASSPLPLGNTGELFF; j_gene: TRBJ2-2; abundance: many; d_gene: -; v_gene: TRBV11-2
CDR3nt: TGCGCCAGCAGCCAACTAGCGGGGGGCTACAATGAGCAGTTCTTC; CDR3aa: CASSQLAGGYNEQFF; j_gene: TRBJ2-1; abundance: many; d_gene: TRBD2; v_gene: TRBV5-1
CDR3nt: TGTGCCAGCAGCTCAGGGCTCTGGGAAGCTTTCTTT; CDR3aa: CASSSGLWEAFF; j_gene: TRBJ1-1; abundance: many; d_gene: -; v_gene: TRBV5-6
CDR3nt: TGTGCCAGCAGCTTATCGCCTAGCGGGGGGGTATGGGAGCAGTTCTTC; CDR3aa: CASSLSPSGGVWEQFF; j_gene: TRBJ2-1; abundance: many; d_gene: TRBD2; v_gene: TRBV7-2
CDR3nt: TGCAGCGTTGTAAGCTTCGGAGAACTGTTTTTT; CDR3aa: CSVVSFGELFF; j_gene: TRBJ1-4; abundance: many; d_gene: -; v_gene: TRBV29-1
CDR3nt: TGCAGTGCCCAAAGCGGTCGACAGGGTGCTAATTCACCCCTCCACTTT; CDR3aa: CSAQSGRQGANSPLHF; j_gene: TRBJ1-6; abundance: many; d_gene: TRBD1; v_gene: TRBV20-1
CDR3nt: TGTGCCAGCAGTGAACCGGGCGACTGGGACCCCGGATTAATGAACACTGAAGCTTTCTTT; CDR3aa: CASSEPGDWDPGLMNTEAFF; j_gene: TRBJ1-1; abundance: -; d_gene: -; v_gene: TRBV2
CDR3nt: -; CDR3aa: CASSESLRQGGELFF; j_gene: TRBJ2-2; abundance: many; d_gene: -; v_gene: TRBV5-1
CDR3nt: TGCGCCAGCAGCCTCGGGACCGGACTAGCGGGGCGTAGCTCCTACAATGAGCAGTTCTTC; CDR3aa: CASSLGTGLAGRSSYNEQFF; j_gene: TRBJ2-1; abundance: many; d_gene: TRBD2; v_gene: TRBV5-1
CDR3nt: TGTGCCAGTAGCCCCCTGGGGGGGCCTTCCTACAATGAGCAGTTCTTC; CDR3aa: CASSPLGGPSYNEQFF; j_gene: TRBJ2-1; abundance: -; d_gene: -; v_gene: TRBV19
CDR3nt: TGTGCCAGCACCTTCCAGGGGGGCGGGGCCAACGTCCTGACTTTC; CDR3aa: CASTFQGGGANVLTF; j_gene: TRBJ2-6; abundance: many; d_gene: -; v_gene: TRBV3-1